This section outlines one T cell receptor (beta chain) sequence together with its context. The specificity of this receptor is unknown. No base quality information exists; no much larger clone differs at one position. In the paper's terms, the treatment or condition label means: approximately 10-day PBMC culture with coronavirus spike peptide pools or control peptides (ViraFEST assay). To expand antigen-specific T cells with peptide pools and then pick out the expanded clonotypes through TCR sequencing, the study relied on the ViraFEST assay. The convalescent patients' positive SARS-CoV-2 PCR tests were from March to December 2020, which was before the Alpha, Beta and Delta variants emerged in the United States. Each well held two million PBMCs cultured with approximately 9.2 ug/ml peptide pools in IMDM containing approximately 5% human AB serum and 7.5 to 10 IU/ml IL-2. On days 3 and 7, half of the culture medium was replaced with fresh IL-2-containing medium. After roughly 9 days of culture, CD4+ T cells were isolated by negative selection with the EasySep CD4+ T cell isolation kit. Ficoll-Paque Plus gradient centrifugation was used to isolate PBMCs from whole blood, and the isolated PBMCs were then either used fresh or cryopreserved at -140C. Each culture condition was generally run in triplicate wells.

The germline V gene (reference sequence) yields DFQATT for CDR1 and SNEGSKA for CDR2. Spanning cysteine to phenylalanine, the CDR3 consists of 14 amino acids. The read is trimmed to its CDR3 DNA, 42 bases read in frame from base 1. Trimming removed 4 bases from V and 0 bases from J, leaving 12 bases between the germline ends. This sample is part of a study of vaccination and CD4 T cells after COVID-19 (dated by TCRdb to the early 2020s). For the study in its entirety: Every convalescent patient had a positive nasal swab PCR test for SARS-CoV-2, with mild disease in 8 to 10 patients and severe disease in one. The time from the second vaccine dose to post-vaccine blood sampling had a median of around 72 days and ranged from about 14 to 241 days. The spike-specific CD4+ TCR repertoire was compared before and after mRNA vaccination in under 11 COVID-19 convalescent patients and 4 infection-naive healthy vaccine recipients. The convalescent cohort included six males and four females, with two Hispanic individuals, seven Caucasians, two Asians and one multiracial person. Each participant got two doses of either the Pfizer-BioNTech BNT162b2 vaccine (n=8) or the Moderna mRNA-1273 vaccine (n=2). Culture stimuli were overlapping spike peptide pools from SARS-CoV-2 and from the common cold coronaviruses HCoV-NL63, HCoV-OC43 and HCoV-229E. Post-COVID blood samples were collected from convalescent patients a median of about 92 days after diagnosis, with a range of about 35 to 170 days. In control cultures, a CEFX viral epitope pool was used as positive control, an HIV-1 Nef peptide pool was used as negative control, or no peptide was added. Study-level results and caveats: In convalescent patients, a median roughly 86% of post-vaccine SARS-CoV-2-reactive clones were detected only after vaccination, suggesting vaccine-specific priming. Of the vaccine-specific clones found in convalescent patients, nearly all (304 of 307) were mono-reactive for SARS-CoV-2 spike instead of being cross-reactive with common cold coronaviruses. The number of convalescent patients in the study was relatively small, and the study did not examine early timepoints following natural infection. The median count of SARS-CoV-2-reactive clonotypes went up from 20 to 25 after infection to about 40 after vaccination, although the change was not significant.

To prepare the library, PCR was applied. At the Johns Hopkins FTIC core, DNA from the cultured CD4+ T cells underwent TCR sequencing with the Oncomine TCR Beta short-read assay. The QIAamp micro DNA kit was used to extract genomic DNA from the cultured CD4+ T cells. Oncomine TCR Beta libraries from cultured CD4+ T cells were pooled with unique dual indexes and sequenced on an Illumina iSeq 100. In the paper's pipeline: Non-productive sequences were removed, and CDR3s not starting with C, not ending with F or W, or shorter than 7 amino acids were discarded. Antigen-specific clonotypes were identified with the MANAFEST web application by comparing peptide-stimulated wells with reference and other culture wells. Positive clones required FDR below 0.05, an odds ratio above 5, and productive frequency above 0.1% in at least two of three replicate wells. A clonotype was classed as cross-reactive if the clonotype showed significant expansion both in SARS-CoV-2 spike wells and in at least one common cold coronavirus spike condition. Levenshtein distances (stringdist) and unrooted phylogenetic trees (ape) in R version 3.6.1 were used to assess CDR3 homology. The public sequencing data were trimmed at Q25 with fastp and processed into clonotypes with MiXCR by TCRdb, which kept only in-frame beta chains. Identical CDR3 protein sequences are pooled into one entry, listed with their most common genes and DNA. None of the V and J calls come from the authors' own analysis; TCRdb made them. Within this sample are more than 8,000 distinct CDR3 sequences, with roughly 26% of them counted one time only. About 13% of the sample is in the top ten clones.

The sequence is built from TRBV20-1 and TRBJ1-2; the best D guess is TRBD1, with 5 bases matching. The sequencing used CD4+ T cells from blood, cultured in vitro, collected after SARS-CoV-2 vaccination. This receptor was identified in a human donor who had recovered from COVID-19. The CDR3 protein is CSAIRDQANYGYTF. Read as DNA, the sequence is TGCAGTGCTATCAGGGACCAAGCTAACTATGGCTACACCTTC.